This T cell receptor beta chain stems from a study of blood T cell repertoires in COVID-19. Study at large: PBMCs, B-cell-depleted T cells, or T cells provided the cDNA or gDNA that made up the material.

Authors' data handling: Using reference gene primer amplification, nucleated cell counts were estimated. Profiling relied on immunoSEQ multiplex PCR, and the TCRdb table lists in-frame clones only, not all of them. The D gene and trimming were derived from the DNA, and the V and J assignments and clone size from that table. The data hold approximately 83,000 clones, with approximately 85% observed a single time. This clonotype originated in a man aged 70-80 years with acute or convalescent COVID-19. Sequencing was done on a sample of peripheral blood.

As DNA, the CDR3 is TGTGCCAGCAGTGAAGGGTCTAGCGTGGGGACCTTAACAATCCAAGAGACCCAGTACTTC. Protein product: CASSEGSSVGTLTIQETQYF. The chain is built from TRBV2 and TRBJ2-5; D possibly corresponds to TRBD2 (6 bases). This CDR3 spans 20 amino acids. V dropped 1 base and J dropped 1 base, with 25 bases sitting between them. CDR1 and CDR2 from the germline V gene are SNHLY and FYNNEI.